This T cell receptor beta chain comes out of a study of technical replicates of blood from a handful of donors. CDR1 and CDR2 (germline): SGHTA, FQGNSA. V lost 7 bases, J lost 9 bases, and 8 bases stayed unmatched. This CDR3 spans 14 amino acids. Assay: immunoSEQ multiplex PCR; the TCRdb copy retains only in-frame clones and omits some. The sample contains 53,000 or so clones, 85% to 90% of which appear only once. Sequencing was performed on PBMCs. This clonotype originated in a human donor in good health. Some clones in this sample may be carry-over from other donors' samples. The J gene is TRBJ2-1, the V gene TRBV7-2; TRBD2 matches at 11 bases. CDR3 residues: CASTVAGGRREQFF. The CDR3, as DNA: TGTGCCAGCACCGTAGCGGGGGGGCGTCGTGAGCAGTTCTTC.